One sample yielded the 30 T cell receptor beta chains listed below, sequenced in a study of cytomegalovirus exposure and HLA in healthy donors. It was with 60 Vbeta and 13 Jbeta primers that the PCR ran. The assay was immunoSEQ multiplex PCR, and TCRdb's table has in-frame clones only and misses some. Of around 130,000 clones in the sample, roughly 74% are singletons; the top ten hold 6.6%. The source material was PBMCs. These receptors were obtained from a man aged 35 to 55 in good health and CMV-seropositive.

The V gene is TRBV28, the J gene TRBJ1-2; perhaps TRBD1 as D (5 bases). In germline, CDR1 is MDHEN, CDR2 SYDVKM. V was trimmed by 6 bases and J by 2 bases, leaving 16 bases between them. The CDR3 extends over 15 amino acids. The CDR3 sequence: CASSLGGSGNYGYTF. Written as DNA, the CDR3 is TGTGCCAGCAGCCTCGGGGGGTCGGGAAACTATGGCTACACCTTC.

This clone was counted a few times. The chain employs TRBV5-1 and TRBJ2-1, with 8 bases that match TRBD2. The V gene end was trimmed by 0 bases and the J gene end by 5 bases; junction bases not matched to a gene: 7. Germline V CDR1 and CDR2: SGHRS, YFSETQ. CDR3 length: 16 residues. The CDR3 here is CASSLGAGVLDNEQFF. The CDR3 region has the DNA TGCGCCAGCAGCTTGGGAGCGGGAGTTCTCGACAATGAGCAGTTCTTC.

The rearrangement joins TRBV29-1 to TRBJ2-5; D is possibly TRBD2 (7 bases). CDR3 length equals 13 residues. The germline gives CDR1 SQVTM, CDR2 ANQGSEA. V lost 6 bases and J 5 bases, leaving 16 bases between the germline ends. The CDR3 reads CSVLLQGGETQYF. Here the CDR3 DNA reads TGCAGCGTCCTGCTACAGGGAGGGGAGACCCAGTACTTC.

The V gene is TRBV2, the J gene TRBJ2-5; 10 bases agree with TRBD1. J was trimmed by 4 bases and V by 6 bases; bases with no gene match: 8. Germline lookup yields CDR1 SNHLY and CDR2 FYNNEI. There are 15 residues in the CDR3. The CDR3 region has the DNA TGTGCCAGCAGGGATGACAGGGGGCGGGGAGAGACCCAGTACTTC. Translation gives CASRDDRGRGETQYF.

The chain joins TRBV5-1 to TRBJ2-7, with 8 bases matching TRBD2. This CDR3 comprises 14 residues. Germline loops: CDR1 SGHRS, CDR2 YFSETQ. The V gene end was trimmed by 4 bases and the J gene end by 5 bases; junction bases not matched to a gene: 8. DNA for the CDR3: TGCGCCAGCAGCGGGGGACTAGAAGGCAACGAGCAGTACTTC. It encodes CASSGGLEGNEQYF.

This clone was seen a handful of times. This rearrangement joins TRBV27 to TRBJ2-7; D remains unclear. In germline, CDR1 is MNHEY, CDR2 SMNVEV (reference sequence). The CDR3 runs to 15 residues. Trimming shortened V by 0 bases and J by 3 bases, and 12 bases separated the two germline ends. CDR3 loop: CASSLSSNFFYEQYF. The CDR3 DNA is TGTGCCAGCAGTTTATCGAGTAACTTTTTCTACGAGCAGTACTTC.

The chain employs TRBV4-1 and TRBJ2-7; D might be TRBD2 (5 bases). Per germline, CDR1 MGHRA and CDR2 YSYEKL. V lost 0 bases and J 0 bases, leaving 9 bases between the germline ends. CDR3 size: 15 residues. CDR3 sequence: CASSQESSDSYEQYF. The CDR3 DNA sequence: TGCGCCAGCAGCCAAGAGAGTAGCGACTCCTACGAGCAGTACTTC.

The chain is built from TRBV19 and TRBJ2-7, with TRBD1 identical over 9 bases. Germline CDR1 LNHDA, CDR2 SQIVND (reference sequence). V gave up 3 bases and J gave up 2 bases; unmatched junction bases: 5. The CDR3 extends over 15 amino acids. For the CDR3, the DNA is TGTGCCAGTAGTATTGGGACAGGGACCACCTACGAGCAGTACTTC. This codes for CASSIGTGTTYEQYF. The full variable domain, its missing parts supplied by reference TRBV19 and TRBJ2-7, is DGGITQSPKYLFRKEGQNVTLSCEQNLNHDAMYWYRQDPGQGLRLIYYSQIVNDFQKGDIAEGYSVSREKKESFPLTVTSAQKNPTAFYLCASSIGTGTTYEQYFGPGTRLTVT.

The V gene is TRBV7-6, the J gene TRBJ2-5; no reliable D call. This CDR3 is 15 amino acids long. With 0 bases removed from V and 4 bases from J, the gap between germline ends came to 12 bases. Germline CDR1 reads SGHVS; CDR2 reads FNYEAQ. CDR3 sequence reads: CASSLAGTALETQYF. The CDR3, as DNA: TGTGCCAGCAGCTTAGCGGGCACAGCCCTAGAGACCCAGTACTTC.

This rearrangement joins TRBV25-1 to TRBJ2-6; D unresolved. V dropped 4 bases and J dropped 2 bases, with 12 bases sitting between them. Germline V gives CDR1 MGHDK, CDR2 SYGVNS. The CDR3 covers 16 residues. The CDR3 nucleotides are TGTGCCAGCAGTGGCACAGTGTTCCCTGGGGCCAACGTCCTGACTTTC. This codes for CASSGTVFPGANVLTF.

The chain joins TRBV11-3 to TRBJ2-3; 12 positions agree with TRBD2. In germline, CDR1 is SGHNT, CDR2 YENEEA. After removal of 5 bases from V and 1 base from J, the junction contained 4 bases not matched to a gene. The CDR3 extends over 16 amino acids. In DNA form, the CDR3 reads TGTGCCAGCAGCCAAGGACTAGCGGGACGCACAGATACGCAGTATTTT. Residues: CASSQGLAGRTDTQYF.

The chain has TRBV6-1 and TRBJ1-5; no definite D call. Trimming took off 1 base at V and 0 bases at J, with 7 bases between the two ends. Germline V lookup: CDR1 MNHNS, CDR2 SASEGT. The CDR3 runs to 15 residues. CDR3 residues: CASSEGQFSNQPQHF. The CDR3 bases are TGTGCCAGCAGTGAAGGGCAATTTAGCAATCAGCCCCAGCATTTT.

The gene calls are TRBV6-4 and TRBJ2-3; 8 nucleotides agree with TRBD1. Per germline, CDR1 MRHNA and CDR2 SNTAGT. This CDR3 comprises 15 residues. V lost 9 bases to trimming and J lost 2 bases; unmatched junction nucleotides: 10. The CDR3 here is CASTKTGDPTDTQYF. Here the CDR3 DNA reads TGTGCCAGTACCAAGACAGGGGACCCCACAGATACGCAGTATTTT.

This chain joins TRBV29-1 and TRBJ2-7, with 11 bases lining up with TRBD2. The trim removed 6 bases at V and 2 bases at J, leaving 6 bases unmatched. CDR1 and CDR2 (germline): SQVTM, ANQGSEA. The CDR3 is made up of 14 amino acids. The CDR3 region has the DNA TGCAGCGTCCTGGGGACTAGCGGAGCCTACGAGCAGTACTTC. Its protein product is CSVLGTSGAYEQYF.

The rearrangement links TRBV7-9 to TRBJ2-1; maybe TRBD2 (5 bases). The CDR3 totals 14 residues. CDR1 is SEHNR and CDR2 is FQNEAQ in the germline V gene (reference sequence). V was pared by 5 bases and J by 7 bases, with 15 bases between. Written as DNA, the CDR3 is TGTGCCAGCAGCGCACCTAGCCGGGTGAATGAGCAGTTCTTC. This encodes CASSAPSRVNEQFF.

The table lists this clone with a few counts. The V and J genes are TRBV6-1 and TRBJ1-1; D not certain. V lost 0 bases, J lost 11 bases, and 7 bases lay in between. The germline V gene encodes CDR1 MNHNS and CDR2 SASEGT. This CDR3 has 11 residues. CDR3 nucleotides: TGTGCCAGCAGTGAAGCGAGGATGGCTTTCTTT. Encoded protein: CASSEARMAFF.

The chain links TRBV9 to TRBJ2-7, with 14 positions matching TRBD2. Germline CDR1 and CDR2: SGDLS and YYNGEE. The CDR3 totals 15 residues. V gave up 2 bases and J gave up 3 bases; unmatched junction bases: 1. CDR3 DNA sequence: TGTGCCAGCAGCGTCGGGACTAGCGGGGGCTACGAGCAGTACTTC. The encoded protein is CASSVGTSGGYEQYF.

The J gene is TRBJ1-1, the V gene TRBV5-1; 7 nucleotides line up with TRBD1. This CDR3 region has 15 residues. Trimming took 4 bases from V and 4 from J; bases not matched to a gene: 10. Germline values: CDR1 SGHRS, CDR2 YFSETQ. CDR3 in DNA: TGCGCCAGCAGCCCGACAGGGAAGGTCGGCACTGAAGCTTTCTTT. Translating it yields CASSPTGKVGTEAFF. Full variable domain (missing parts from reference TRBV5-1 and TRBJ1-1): KAGVTQTPRYLIKTRGQQVTLSCSPISGHRSVSWYQQTPGQGLQFLFEYFSETQRNKGNFPGRFSGRQFSNSRSEMNVSTLELGDSALYLCASSPTGKVGTEAFFGQGTRLTVV.

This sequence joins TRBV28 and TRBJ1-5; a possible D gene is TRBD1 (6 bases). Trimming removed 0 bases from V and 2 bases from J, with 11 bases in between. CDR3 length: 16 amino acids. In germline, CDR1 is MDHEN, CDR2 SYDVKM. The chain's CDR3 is CASSLWGARGNQPQHF. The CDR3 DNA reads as TGTGCCAGCAGTTTATGGGGGGCACGTGGCAATCAGCCCCAGCATTTT. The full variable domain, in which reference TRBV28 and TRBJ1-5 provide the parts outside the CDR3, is DVKVTQSSRYLVKRTGEKVFLECVQDMDHENMFWYRQDPGLGLRLIYFSYDVKMKEKGDIPEGYSVSREKKERFSLILESASTNQTSMYLCASSLWGARGNQPQHFGDGTRLSIL.

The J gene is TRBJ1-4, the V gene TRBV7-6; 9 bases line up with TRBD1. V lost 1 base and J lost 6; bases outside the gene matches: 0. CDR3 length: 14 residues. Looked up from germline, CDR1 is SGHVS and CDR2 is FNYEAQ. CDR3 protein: CASSLGTGDEKLFF. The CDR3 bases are TGTGCCAGCAGCTTAGGGACAGGGGATGAAAAACTGTTTTTT.

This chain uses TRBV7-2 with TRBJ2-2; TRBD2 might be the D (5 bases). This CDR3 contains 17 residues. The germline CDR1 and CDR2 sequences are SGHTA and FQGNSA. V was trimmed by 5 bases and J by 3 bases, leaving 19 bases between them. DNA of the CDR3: TGTGCCAGCAGCATCCTACTAGAAACCACTTACACCGGGGAGCTGTTTTTT. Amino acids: CASSILLETTYTGELFF.

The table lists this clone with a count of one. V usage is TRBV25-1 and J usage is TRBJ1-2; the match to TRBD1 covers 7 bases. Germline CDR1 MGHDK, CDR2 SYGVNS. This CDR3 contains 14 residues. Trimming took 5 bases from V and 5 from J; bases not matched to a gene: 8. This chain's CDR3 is CASSMPGQPYGYTF. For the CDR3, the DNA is TGTGCCAGCAGTATGCCGGGACAGCCGTATGGCTACACCTTC.

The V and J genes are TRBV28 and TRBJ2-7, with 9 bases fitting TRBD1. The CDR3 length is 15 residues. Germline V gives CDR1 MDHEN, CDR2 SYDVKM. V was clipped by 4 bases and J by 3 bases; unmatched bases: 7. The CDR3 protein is CASSSTGGPGYEQYF. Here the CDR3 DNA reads TGTGCCAGCAGTTCAACAGGGGGCCCCGGCTACGAGCAGTACTTC.

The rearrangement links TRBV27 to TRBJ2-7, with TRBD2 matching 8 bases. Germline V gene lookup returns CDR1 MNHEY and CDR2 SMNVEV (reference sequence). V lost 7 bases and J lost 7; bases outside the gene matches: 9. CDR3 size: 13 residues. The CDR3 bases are TGTGCCAGCATAGGAGTAGCGGGACAAGAGCAGTACTTC. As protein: CASIGVAGQEQYF.

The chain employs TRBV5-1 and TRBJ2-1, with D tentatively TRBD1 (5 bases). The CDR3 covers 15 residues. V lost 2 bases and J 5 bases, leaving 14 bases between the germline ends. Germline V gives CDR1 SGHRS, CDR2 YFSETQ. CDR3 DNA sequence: TGCGCCAGCAGCTTAGTGGCAGGGTCCAACAATGAGCAGTTCTTC. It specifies CASSLVAGSNNEQFF.

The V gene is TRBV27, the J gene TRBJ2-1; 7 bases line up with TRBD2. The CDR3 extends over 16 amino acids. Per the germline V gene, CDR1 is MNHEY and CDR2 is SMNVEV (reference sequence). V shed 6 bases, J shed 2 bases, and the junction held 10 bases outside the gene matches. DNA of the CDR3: TGTGCCAGCAGCCCCGCGGGGGATCCCCCCTACAATGAGCAGTTCTTC. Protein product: CASSPAGDPPYNEQFF.

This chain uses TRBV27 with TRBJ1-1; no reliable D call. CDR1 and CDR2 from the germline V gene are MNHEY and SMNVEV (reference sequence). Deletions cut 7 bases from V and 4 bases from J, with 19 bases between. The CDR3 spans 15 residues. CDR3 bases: TGTGCCAGCACCAACTTTTGGGGAAGCGGCACTGAAGCTTTCTTT. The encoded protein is CASTNFWGSGTEAFF.

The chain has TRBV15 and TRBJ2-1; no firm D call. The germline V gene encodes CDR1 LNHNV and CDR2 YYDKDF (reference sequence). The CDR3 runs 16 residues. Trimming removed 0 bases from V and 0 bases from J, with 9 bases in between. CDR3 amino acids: CATSRDTGSSYNEQFF. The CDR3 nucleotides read TGTGCCACCAGCAGAGATACCGGTAGCTCCTACAATGAGCAGTTCTTC.

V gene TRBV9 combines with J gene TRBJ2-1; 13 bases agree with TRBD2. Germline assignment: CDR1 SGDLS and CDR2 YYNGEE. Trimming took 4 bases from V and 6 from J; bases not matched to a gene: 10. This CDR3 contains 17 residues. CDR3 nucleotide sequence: TGTGCCAGCAGCCCGGCGTCGGGACTAGCGGGGACCAATGAGCAGTTCTTC. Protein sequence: CASSPASGLAGTNEQFF. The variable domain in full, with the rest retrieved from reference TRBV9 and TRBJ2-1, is DSGVTQTPKHLITATGQRVTLRCSPRSGDLSVYWYQQSLDQGLQFLIQYYNGEERAKGNILERFSAQQFPDLHSELNLSSLELGDSALYFCASSPASGLAGTNEQFFGPGTRLTVL.

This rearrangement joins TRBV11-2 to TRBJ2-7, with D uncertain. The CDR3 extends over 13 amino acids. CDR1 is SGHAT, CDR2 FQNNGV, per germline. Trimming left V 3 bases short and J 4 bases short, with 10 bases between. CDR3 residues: CASSFGRHYEQYF. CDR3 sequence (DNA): TGTGCCAGCAGCTTCGGCAGACATTACGAGCAGTACTTC.